The clone carrying this T cell receptor beta chain was seen repeatedly, ten times or more. This specimen belongs to a study of T cells after yellow fever vaccination. In making TCR cDNA, 5'RACE template switching added a universal primer site and UMIs to it. TCRdb reanalysed the 5' RACE reads using MiXCR and keeps one entry per CDR3 protein. Among around 320,000 distinct CDR3 sequences, approximately 4.3% were seen once, and the ten largest hold 15% to 20%. This TCR derives from a man between 18 and 35 years old who received the YFV17D yellow fever vaccine. The sequenced sample was PBMCs, obtained 15 days after the yellow fever booster vaccination.

Here the CDR3 DNA reads TGTGCCAGCAGCCAAGATCTCCTCACCATAGCTTGGAACACCGGGGAGCTGTTTTTT. Encoded protein: CASSQDLLTIAWNTGELFF. This chain uses TRBV3-1 with TRBJ2-2; unclear D gene. This CDR3 region has 19 residues. Trimming took off 0 bases at V and 1 base at J, with 18 bases between the two ends. Germline lookup yields CDR1 LGHDT and CDR2 YNNKEL (reference sequence).